This T cell receptor beta chain derives from a study of regulatory T cells in long-lasting Graves disease. Overall study findings and caveats: Peripheral blood, not thyroid tissue, was the sole material studied. Whereas new patients shared some 970 public clonotypes, persistent patients shared more, at 2,741.

Arm-PCR with iRepertoire HTBI primers amplified the CDR3 regions for these TCR beta libraries. MiXCR was run by TCRdb on the multiplex PCR reads, yielding one entry per CDR3 protein. The profile shows some 560,000 distinct CDR3 sequences, around 15% of them singletons. Time point indicated: newly diagnosed GD, antithyroid drugs for less than 3 months. The TCR library used RNA extracted from PBMCs. CDR3 length: 15 amino acids. CDR1 SGHRS and CDR2 YFSETQ come from the germline V gene. Between the trimmed V and J ends, which lost 0 bases and 3 bases, there was a span of 12 bases. This clonotype has a handful of counts. The antigen is unknown. This same sample was also part of a study on T cells in Graves' hyperthyroidism and ophthalmopathy. That investigation notes: In making diagnoses, clinical symptoms, serum thyroxine and TRAb, thyroid ultrasound and orbital computed tomography were all used.

The genes are TRBV5-1 and TRBJ2-5, with D perhaps TRBD1 or TRBD2 (6 bases each). The receptor's source is a woman between 40 and 65 years old with Graves disease. Source: peripheral blood mononuclear cells (PBMCs), taken at new diagnosis, from a patient treated with antithyroid drugs. CDR3 DNA: TGCGCCAGCAGCTTGGGGGGGGCCAGGGAAGAGACCCAGTACTTC. Amino acids: CASSLGGAREETQYF.